Listed below are T cell receptor beta chains from one sample, sequenced in a study of cytomegalovirus exposure and HLA in healthy donors. Measured with immunoSEQ multiplex PCR; TCRdb has only the in-frame clones, and not every one. There are 300,000 or so clones in the sample; around four fifths occur only once, and 1.5% to 2.5% lies in the top ten. What was sequenced was PBMCs. Receptors originate from a woman aged 40 to 50 in good health and CMV-seropositive. Both conserved end residues are part of each CDR3. The D gene is left open where the match is weak. The size entry is marked missing in some rows and otherwise reads once, few, many or a size class.

j_call | v_call | d_call | clone_size | cdr3_nt | cdr3_aa
TRBJ2-5 | TRBV7-9 | TRBD1 | - | TGTGCCAGCAGCTTAGCGACAGGGAAAGAGACCCAGTACTTC | CASSLATGKETQYF
TRBJ1-4 | TRBV10-3 | - | - | TGTGCCATCAGTGGAAGGGCGGGTGAAAAACTGTTTTTT | CAISGRAGEKLFF
TRBJ1-1 | TRBV6-5 | - | - | TGTGCCAGCAGTTACTCGATTATTTATGGAGGAATGTCTTTCTTT | CASSYSIIYGGMSFF
TRBJ1-3 | TRBV4-3 | - | - | TGCGCCAGCAGCCAAGATCTAGGCGGGGGAAACACCATATATTTT | CASSQDLGGGNTIYF
TRBJ2-7 | TRBV19 | TRBD1 | - | TGTGCCAGTAGTACAAAGACAGGGGATGGGTACGAGCAGTACTTC | CASSTKTGDGYEQYF
TRBJ1-2 | TRBV19 | TRBD1 | - | TGTGCCAGTACTACCGGGACAGGGCAAAAGACCTATGGCTACACCTTC | CASTTGTGQKTYGYTF
TRBJ2-3 | TRBV1 | - | - | TGCACCAGCAGCCTCTGGACTAGCGGGAATAAGAGTGGAGATACGCAGTATTTT | CTSSLWTSGNKSGDTQYF
TRBJ2-5 | TRBV7-9 | - | once | TGTGCCAGCAGCTTACTCAAAGGCGGCAGCCTACAAGAGACCCAGTACTTC | CASSLLKGGSLQETQYF
TRBJ1-1 | TRBV5-8 | - | - | TGTGCCAGCAGCTCACGCCCTCAGCGGAACACTGAAGCTTTCTTT | CASSSRPQRNTEAFF
TRBJ2-7 | TRBV28 | TRBD1 | - | TGTGCCAGCAGCTTTCGGGACAGGCATACCTACGAGCAGTACTTC | CASSFRDRHTYEQYF
TRBJ2-7 | TRBV2 | - | - | TGTGCCAGCAGTGGGGCCGCTCCCTACGAGCAGTACTTC | CASSGAAPYEQYF
TRBJ2-7 | TRBV27 | - | - | TGTGCCAGCAAGACCCTAGCGCAAAGCTCCTACGAGCAATACTTC | CASKTLAQSSYEQYF
TRBJ2-2 | TRBV18 | - | - | TGTGCCAGCTCACGAAAGACAGAGAACACCGGGGAGCTGTTTTTT | CASSRKTENTGELFF
TRBJ2-1 | TRBV7-2 | TRBD2 | - | TGTGCCAGCAGCTCAATTAGCGGGAGCTCCTACAATGAGCAGTTCTTC | CASSSISGSSYNEQFF
TRBJ2-7 | TRBV7-2 | - | - | TGTGCCAGCAGCCGAGATTGGGACGACAGGGAGCAGTACTTC | CASSRDWDDREQYF
TRBJ2-5 | TRBV11-3 | - | - | TGTGCCAGCAGACATAGGGACTCGGAAGAGACCCAGTACTTC | CASRHRDSEETQYF
TRBJ2-1 | TRBV10-2 | - | - | TGCGCCAGCAGTGAGTGGAACAGCTCCTACAATGAGCAGTTCTTC | CASSEWNSSYNEQFF
TRBJ2-7 | TRBV7-2 | - | - | TGTGCCAGCAGCTTAGAATTGTCCTCCTACGAGCAGTACTTC | CASSLELSSYEQYF
TRBJ2-1 | TRBV6-5 | TRBD1 | - | TGTGCCACGGGACAGGGGTACAATGAGCAGTTCTTC | CATGQGYNEQFF
TRBJ2-5 | TRBV27 | - | - | TGTGCCAGCAGTTCTTGGCTCAGCCAAGAGACCCAGTACTTC | CASSSWLSQETQYF
TRBJ2-1 | TRBV6-5 | TRBD2 | - | TGTGCCAGCAGTTACCGCGCTAGCGGATCCTACAATGAGCAGTTCTTC | CASSYRASGSYNEQFF
TRBJ2-1 | TRBV5-1 | - | - | TGCGCCAGCAGCTTGCCGAGCGCGACAGACTACAATGAGCAGTTCTTC | CASSLPSATDYNEQFF
TRBJ2-3 | TRBV6-1 | - | once | TGTGCCAGCTTGATGGGCGTCACAGATACGCAGTATTTT | CASLMGVTDTQYF
TRBJ1-3 | TRBV11-1 | - | - | TGTGCCAGCAGTTTCGACAGGAGCTCTGGAAACACCATATATTTT | CASSFDRSSGNTIYF
TRBJ2-5 | TRBV18 | - | - | TGTGCCAGCGGGTTGGGTAGCGGCCAAGAGACCCAGTACTTC | CASGLGSGQETQYF
TRBJ2-7 | TRBV13 | - | - | TGTGCCAGCAGTCCAGCGGGCCATCGCTCCTACGAGCAGTACTTC | CASSPAGHRSYEQYF